Listed below are T cell receptor beta chains from one sample, sequenced in a study of cytomegalovirus exposure and HLA in healthy donors. The data were produced by immunoSEQ multiplex PCR, yet TCRdb's version contains in-frame clones alone and is incomplete. The sample comprises about 130,000 clones, roughly four fifths of which are singletons, and approximately 3.9% rests with the top ten. Sequenced material: PBMCs. Source of these receptors: a woman between 50 and 59 years old in good health and CMV-seropositive. The CDR3 runs from the conserved cysteine through the conserved F or W. The D gene is left open where the match is weak. Clone size is stated in some rows and not others, as once, few, many or a class when expanded.

D | size | J | V | DNA | CDR3
TRBD1 | - | TRBJ2-7 | TRBV7-3 | TGTGCCAGCAGCATACCTAAATGGGACAGAGATGGGTATAGCTCCTACGAGCAGTACTTC | CASSIPKWDRDGYSSYEQYF
TRBD2 | - | TRBJ2-7 | TRBV2 | TGTGCCAGCAAACTAGCGGGGCCCCCCGAGCAGTACTTC | CASKLAGPPEQYF
- | - | TRBJ1-4 | TRBV7-9 | TGTGCCAGCAGCTTATTCGTCGCAGGGGTTGGTGAAAAACTGTTTTTT | CASSLFVAGVGEKLFF
- | few | TRBJ2-5 | TRBV5-6 | TGTGCCAGCAGCTCGGCGGGTCCCTTCGAGACCCAGTACTTC | CASSSAGPFETQYF
- | few | TRBJ2-3 | TRBV7-2 | TGTGCCAGCAGCTCGGACTACCTTAGCACAGATACGCAGTATTTT | CASSSDYLSTDTQYF
TRBD1 | - | TRBJ1-5 | TRBV30 | TGTGCCTGGAGTCGCGGACAGGGGGATCAGCCCCAGCATTTT | CAWSRGQGDQPQHF
- | - | TRBJ1-4 | TRBV4-2 | TGTGCCAGCAGCCAAGATTTTGGGGGCGGTGAAAAACTGTTTTTT | CASSQDFGGGEKLFF
- | once | TRBJ1-6 | TRBV2 | TGTGCCAGCAGTCTGAATTCAGGGAAGAGCAATTCACCCCTCCACTTT | CASSLNSGKSNSPLHF
TRBD2 | - | TRBJ2-3 | TRBV5-1 | TGCGCCAGCAGCTGGGGCCCGGGAGGTAGCGGTAGCACAGATACGCAGTATTTT | CASSWGPGGSGSTDTQYF
- | - | TRBJ2-3 | TRBV25-1 | TGTGCCAGCAGTGATGTGACTTACGAGATCACAGATACGCAGTATTTT | CASSDVTYEITDTQYF
- | - | TRBJ2-2 | TRBV4-3 | TGCGCCAGCAGCCCAGACCGACAGAACACCGGGGAGCTGTTTTTT | CASSPDRQNTGELFF
- | few | TRBJ2-7 | TRBV6-5 | TGTGCCAGCAGTTTTTTCAAGCAGAAGGCGGCATACGAGCAGTACTTC | CASSFFKQKAAYEQYF
- | - | TRBJ2-4 | TRBV19 | TGTGCCAGTAGTAACTGGGACATCAAAAACATTCAGTACTTC | CASSNWDIKNIQYF
- | - | TRBJ2-3 | TRBV19 | TGTGCCAGTGGGGGGAAGCCTACGCAGTATTTT | CASGGKPTQYF
- | - | TRBJ1-6 | TRBV28 | TGTGCCAGCAGTTTAGCCCGGATGAGGGACTATAATTCACCCCTCCACTTT | CASSLARMRDYNSPLHF
- | once | TRBJ1-2 | TRBV28 | TGTGCCAGCAGTTTAAAGGGGGTTCCAATCGGCTACACCTTC | CASSLKGVPIGYTF
- | few | TRBJ1-5 | TRBV5-1 | TGCGCCAGCAGCTCTACCCCGGGGGGGCCCCAGCATTTT | CASSSTPGGPQHF
TRBD1 | - | TRBJ1-5 | TRBV6-1 | TGTGCCACCAGTGGGACAGGGAAAGTGCGTAATCAGCCCCAGCATTTT | CATSGTGKVRNQPQHF
- | - | TRBJ2-3 | TRBV7-7 | TGCGCCAGCAGCCCAGAAATAGGGGCTATCCGAAATACGCAGTATTTT | CASSPEIGAIRNTQYF
TRBD1 | few | TRBJ2-7 | TRBV10-2 | TGCGCCAGCAGTCCCGGGACAGAGGGGACCTACGAGCAGTACTTC | CASSPGTEGTYEQYF
- | - | TRBJ2-6 | TRBV2 | TGTGCCAGCGGCTCACAGGGCGGTGGGGCCAACGTCCTGACTTTC | CASGSQGGGANVLTF
- | few | TRBJ2-7 | TRBV6-5 | TGTGCCAGCAGTTACTCGTTTGTCAGCCCGGAGGAGCAGTACTTC | CASSYSFVSPEEQYF
TRBD2 | - | TRBJ2-3 | TRBV5-6 | TGTGCCAGCAGCTGGACTAGCGGGGTCGGTACGCAGTATTTT | CASSWTSGVGTQYF
TRBD1 | - | TRBJ1-4 | TRBV28 | TGTGCCAGCAGTTTATCGGACAGGGCTGGGGGAAAACTGTTTTTT | CASSLSDRAGGKLFF
- | few | TRBJ1-2 | TRBV5-5 | TGTGCCAGCAGCTTGCCTCCAGGGTTTGCATATGGCTACACCTTC | CASSLPPGFAYGYTF
TRBD2 | - | TRBJ2-7 | TRBV5-6 | TGTGCCAGCAGCTTGCGGGGTGGGGAGGGGCAGTACTTC | CASSLRGGEGQYF
- | - | TRBJ2-7 | TRBV6-5 | TGTGCCAGCAGTTACGCGGGGGCGGGTGGCTACGAGCAGTACTTC | CASSYAGAGGYEQYF
- | few | TRBJ1-1 | TRBV19 | TGTGCCAGCGGGTGGGGGGGAGGAGGGAACACTGAAGCTTTCTTT | CASGWGGGGNTEAFF
TRBD2 | few | TRBJ2-7 | TRBV5-1 | TGCGCCAGCAGCTGGGGGGGGACGGACTCCTACGAGCAGTACTTC | CASSWGGTDSYEQYF
- | - | TRBJ1-1 | TRBV5-4 | TGTGCCAGCAGCACCGATAGGGGAACTGAAGCTTTCTTT | CASSTDRGTEAFF
- | - | TRBJ2-7 | TRBV7-2 | TGTGCCAGCAGCTTGGCGGACAGCGCCTACGAGCAGTACTTC | CASSLADSAYEQYF
TRBD1 | few | TRBJ2-3 | TRBV6-1 | TGTGCCAGCAGTGAGGCAGGGGGTATAACAGATACGCAGTATTTT | CASSEAGGITDTQYF
TRBD1 | - | TRBJ2-7 | TRBV28 | TGTGCCAGCAGGGGGGAAAGGACAGGGGGCGTTTACGAGCAGTACTTC | CASRGERTGGVYEQYF
- | - | TRBJ1-3 | TRBV2 | TGTGCCAGTCGGGAGTCTGGAAACACCATATATTTT | CASRESGNTIYF
TRBD2 | - | TRBJ2-3 | TRBV2 | TGTGCCAGCAGTGCCTTTACTCTAGCGGGGGGGCTGACAGATACGCAGTATTTT | CASSAFTLAGGLTDTQYF
TRBD1 | - | TRBJ2-2 | TRBV29-1 | TGCAGCGGGGGGACAGGCACCGGGGAGCTGTTTTTT | CSGGTGTGELFF
TRBD2 | - | TRBJ2-3 | TRBV6-1 | TGTGCCAGCAGTGACGGGGGGACAGATACGCAGTATTTT | CASSDGGTDTQYF
- | - | TRBJ2-2 | TRBV5-1 | TGCGCCAGCTCCGTTCAGGGGAACACCGGGGAGCTGCTTTTT | CASSVQGNTGELLF
- | - | TRBJ1-6 | TRBV19 | TGTGCCAGTAGTCAAACGGGGGTAAGCTCCTATAATTCACCCCTCCACTTT | CASSQTGVSSYNSPLHF
TRBD1 | few | TRBJ1-3 | TRBV5-1 | TGCGCCAGCAGGGCTACAGGGGAATCGGGAAACACCATATATTTT | CASRATGESGNTIYF
- | once | TRBJ1-2 | TRBV9 | TGTGCCAGCACCCTAGGGAGGTTCGGCACCTATGGCTACACCTTC | CASTLGRFGTYGYTF
TRBD1 | - | TRBJ2-7 | TRBV29-1 | TGCAGCGTAGCAAAGACAGGGAGCTACGAGCAGTACTTC | CSVAKTGSYEQYF
- | - | TRBJ1-2 | TRBV18 | TGTGCCAGCTCAATACAGGGATTCGGCTACACCTTC | CASSIQGFGYTF
- | - | TRBJ2-2 | TRBV29-1 | TGCAGCGCCCACTATACGAACACCGGGGAGCTGTTTTTT | CSAHYTNTGELFF
- | few | TRBJ1-6 | TRBV19 | TGTGCCACGCGAACAGGGAGCTCCTATAATTCACCCCTCCACTTT | CATRTGSSYNSPLHF
TRBD2 | - | TRBJ2-1 | TRBV10-3 | TGTGCCATCAGTGAGCGGGGGGGAACCTACAATGAGCAGTTCTTC | CAISERGGTYNEQFF
TRBD1 | few | TRBJ2-6 | TRBV5-4 | TGTGCCAGCAGCTGGGGACAGGGATGGAATGGGGCCAACGTCCTGACTTTC | CASSWGQGWNGANVLTF
- | - | TRBJ2-2 | TRBV6-4 | TGTGCCAGCACAGATAACACCGGGGAGCTGTTTTTT | CASTDNTGELFF
- | - | TRBJ1-6 | TRBV30 | TGTGCCTGGAGTGTACCGTCTGGCTTTAATTCACCCCTCCACTTT | CAWSVPSGFNSPLHF
- | - | TRBJ1-6 | TRBV6-5 | TGTGCCAGCTATAGCGGGTCATATAATTCACCCCTCCACTTT | CASYSGSYNSPLHF
TRBD1 | - | TRBJ2-7 | TRBV5-6 | TGTGCCAGCAGCTTGCAGGGGGCGATCTCCTACGAGCAGTACTTC | CASSLQGAISYEQYF
TRBD1 | - | TRBJ2-7 | TRBV13 | TGTGCCAGCAGCTCCAGGGACAGGGGGCTCAACGAGCAGTACTTC | CASSSRDRGLNEQYF
- | - | TRBJ1-6 | TRBV7-2 | TGTGCCAGCAGCTTAACCCGGGACACCGTGGCCTCCTCCCACTTT | CASSLTRDTVASSHF
- | - | TRBJ2-3 | TRBV30 | TGTGCCTGCGATAGGGGTGTTGCGGCAGATACGCAGTATTTT | CACDRGVAADTQYF
TRBD1 | - | TRBJ2-1 | TRBV7-6 | TGTGCCAGCAGCTTAGTAGGGACAGCGTACAATGAGCAGTTCTTC | CASSLVGTAYNEQFF
TRBD1 | - | TRBJ2-7 | TRBV5-1 | TGCGCCAGCAGCTCGACAGGGGTAGGCTACGAGCAGTACTTC | CASSSTGVGYEQYF
TRBD1 | - | TRBJ1-6 | TRBV18 | TGTGCCAGCTCACGGACCGGGACAGGGTATTCACCCCTCCACTTT | CASSRTGTGYSPLHF
- | - | TRBJ2-2 | TRBV6-5 | TGTGCCAGCAGTTACTCGTGGTCAGGTACCACCGGGGAGCTGTTTTTT | CASSYSWSGTTGELFF